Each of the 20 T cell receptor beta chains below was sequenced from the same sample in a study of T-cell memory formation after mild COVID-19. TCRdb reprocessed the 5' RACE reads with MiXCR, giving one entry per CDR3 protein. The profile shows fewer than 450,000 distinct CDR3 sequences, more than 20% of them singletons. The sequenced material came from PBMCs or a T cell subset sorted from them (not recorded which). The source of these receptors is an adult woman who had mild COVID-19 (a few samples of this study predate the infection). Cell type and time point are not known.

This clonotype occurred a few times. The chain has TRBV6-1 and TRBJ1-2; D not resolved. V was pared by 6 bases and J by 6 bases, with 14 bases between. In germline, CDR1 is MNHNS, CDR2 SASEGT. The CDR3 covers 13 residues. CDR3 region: CASSPAGEHGYTF. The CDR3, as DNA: TGTGCCAGCAGCCCAGCCGGGGAACATGGCTACACCTTC.

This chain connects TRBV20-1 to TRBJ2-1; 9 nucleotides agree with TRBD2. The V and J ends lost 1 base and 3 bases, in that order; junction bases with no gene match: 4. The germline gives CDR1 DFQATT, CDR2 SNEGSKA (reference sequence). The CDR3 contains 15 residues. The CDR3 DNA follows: TGCAGTGCTAGAGTAGCGGGAGCTTTCTACAATGAGCAGTTCTTC. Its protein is CSARVAGAFYNEQFF.

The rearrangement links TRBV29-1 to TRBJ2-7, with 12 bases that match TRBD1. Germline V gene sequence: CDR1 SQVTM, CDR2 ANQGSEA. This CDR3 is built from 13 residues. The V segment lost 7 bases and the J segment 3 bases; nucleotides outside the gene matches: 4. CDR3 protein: CSAGTGGIYEQYF. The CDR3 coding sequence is TGCAGCGCAGGGACAGGGGGCATCTACGAGCAGTACTTC.

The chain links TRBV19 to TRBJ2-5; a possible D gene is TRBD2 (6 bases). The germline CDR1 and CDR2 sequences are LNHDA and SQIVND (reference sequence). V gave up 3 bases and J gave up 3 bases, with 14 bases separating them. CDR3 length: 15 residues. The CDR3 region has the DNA TGTGCCAGTAGTATGGTGAGGGGAGGTGAAGAGACCCAGTACTTC. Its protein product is CASSMVRGGEETQYF. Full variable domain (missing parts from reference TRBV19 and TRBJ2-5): DGGITQSPKYLFRKEGQNVTLSCEQNLNHDAMYWYRQDPGQGLRLIYYSQIVNDFQKGDIAEGYSVSREKKESFPLTVTSAQKNPTAFYLCASSMVRGGEETQYFGPGTRLLVL.

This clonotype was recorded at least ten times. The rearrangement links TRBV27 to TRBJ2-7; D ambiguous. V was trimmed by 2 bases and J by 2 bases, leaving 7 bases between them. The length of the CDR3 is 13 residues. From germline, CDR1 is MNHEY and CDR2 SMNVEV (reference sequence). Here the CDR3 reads CASSLRRAYEQYF. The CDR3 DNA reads TGTGCCAGCAGTTTACGCCGGGCCTACGAGCAGTACTTC.

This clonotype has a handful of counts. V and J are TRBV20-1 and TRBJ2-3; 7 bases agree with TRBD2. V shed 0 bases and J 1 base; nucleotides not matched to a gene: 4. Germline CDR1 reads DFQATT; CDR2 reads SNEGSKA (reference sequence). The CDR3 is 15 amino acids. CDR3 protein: CSAREGGSGTDTQYF. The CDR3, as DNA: TGCAGTGCTAGAGAGGGCGGGAGTGGCACAGATACGCAGTATTTT.

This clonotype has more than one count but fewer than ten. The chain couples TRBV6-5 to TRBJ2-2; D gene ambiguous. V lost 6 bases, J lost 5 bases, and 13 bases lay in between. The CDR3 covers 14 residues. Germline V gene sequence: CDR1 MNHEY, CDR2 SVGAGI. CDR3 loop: CASRIQSLTGELFF. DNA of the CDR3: TGTGCCAGCAGGATTCAGAGCCTTACCGGGGAGCTGTTTTTT.

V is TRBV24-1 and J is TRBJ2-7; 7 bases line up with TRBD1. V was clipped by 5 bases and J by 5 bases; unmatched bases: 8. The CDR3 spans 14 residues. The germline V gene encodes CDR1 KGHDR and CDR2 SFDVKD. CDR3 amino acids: CATSAAGGLHEQYF. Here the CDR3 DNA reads TGTGCCACCAGTGCGGCAGGGGGTCTCCACGAGCAGTACTTC.

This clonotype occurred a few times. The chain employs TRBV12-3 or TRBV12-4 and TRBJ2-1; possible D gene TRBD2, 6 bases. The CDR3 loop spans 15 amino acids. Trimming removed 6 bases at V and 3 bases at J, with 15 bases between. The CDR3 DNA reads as TGTGCCAGCAGCCCTCCGAAAGCGGGCTACAATGAGCAGTTCTTC. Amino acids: CASSPPKAGYNEQFF.

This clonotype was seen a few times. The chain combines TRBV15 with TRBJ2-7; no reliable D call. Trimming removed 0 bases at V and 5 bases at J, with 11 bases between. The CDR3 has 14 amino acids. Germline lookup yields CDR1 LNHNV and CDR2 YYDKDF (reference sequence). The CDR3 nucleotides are TGTGCCACCAGCAGAGATAACCCCGCCGACGAGCAGTACTTC. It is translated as CATSRDNPADEQYF.

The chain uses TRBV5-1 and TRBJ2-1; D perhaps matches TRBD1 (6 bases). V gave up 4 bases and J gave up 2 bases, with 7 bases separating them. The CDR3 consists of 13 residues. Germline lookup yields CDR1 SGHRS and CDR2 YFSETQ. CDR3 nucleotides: TGCGCCAGCAGCGGGGACACCTACAATGAGCAGTTCTTC. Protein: CASSGDTYNEQFF.

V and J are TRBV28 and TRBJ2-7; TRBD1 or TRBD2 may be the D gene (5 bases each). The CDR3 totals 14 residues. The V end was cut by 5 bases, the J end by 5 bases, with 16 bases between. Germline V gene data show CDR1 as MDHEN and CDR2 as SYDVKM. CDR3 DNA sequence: TGTGCCAGCAGTCGCCGGGGCCGCGTCCACGAGCAGTACTTC. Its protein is CASSRRGRVHEQYF.

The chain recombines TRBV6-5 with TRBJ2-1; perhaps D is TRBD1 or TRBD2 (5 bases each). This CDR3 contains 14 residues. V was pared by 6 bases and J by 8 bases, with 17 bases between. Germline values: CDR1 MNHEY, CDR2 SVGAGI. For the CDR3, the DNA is TGTGCCAGCAGCCAGGGACCACCCTATGATGAGCAGTTCTTC. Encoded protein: CASSQGPPYDEQFF.

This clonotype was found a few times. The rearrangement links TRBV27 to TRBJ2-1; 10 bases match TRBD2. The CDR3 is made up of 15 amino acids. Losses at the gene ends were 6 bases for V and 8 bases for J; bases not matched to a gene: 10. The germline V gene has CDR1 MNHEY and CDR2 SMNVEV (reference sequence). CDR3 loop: CASRSLAGGLHEQFF. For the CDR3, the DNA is TGTGCCAGCAGGAGTTTAGCGGGGGGCCTTCATGAGCAGTTCTTC.

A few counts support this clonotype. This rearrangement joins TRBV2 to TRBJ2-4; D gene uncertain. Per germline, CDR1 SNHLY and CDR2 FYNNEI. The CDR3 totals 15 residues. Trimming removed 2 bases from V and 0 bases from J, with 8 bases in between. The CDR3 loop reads CASSETPLAKNIQYF. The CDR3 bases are TGTGCCAGCAGTGAAACGCCTCTAGCCAAAAACATTCAGTACTTC.

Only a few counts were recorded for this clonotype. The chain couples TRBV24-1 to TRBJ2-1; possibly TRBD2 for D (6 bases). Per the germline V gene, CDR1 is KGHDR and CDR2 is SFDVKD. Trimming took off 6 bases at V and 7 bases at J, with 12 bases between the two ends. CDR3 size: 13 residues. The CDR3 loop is CATSSWEANEQFF. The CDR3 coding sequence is TGTGCCACCAGTTCTTGGGAGGCAAATGAGCAGTTCTTC.

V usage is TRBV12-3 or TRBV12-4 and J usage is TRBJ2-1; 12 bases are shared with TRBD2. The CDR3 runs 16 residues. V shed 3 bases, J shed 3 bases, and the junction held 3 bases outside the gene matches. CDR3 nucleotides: TGTGCCAGCAGTTTCGGACTAGCGGGAATCTACAATGAGCAGTTCTTC. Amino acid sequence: CASSFGLAGIYNEQFF.

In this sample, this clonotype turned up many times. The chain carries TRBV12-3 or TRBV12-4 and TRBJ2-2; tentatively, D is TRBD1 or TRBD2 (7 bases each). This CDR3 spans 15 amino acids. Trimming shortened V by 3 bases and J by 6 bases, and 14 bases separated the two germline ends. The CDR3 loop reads CASSLGGGEAGELFF. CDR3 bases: TGTGCCAGCAGTTTGGGAGGGGGCGAGGCCGGGGAGCTGTTTTTT.

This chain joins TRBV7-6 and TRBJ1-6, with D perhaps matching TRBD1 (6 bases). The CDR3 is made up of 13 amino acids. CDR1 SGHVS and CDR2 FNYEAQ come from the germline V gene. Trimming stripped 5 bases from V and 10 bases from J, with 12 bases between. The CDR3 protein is CASSQQGHSPLHF. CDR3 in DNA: TGTGCCAGCAGCCAACAGGGTCACTCACCCCTCCACTTT.

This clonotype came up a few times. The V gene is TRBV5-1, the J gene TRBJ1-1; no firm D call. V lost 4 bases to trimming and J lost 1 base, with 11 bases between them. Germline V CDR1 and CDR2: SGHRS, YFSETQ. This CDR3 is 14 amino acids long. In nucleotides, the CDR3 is TGCGCCAGCAGCCCGAAGGTACAGAACACTGAAGCTTTCTTT. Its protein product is CASSPKVQNTEAFF.